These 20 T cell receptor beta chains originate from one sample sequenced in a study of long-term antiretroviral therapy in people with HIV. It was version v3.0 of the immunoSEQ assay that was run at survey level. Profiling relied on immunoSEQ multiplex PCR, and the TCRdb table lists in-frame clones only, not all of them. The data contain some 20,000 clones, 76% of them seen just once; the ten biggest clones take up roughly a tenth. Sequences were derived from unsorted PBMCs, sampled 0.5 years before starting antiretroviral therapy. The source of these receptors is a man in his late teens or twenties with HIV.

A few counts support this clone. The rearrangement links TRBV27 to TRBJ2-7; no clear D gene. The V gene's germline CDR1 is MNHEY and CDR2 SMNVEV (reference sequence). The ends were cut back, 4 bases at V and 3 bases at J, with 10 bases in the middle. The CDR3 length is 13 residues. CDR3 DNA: TGTGCCAGCAGTTACGGGCCCCACTACGAGCAGTACTTC. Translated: CASSYGPHYEQYF.

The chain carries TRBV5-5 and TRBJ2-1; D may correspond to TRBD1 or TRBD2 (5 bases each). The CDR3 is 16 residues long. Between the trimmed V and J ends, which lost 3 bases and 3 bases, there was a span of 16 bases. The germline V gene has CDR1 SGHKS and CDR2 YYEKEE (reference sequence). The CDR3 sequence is CASSWRGAAGYNEQFF. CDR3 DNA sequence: TGTGCCAGCAGCTGGAGAGGGGCGGCCGGCTACAATGAGCAGTTCTTC.

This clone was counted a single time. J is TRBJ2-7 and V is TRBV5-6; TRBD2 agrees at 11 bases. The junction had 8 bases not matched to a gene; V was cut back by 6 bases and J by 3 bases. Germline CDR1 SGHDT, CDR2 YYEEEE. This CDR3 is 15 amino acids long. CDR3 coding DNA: TGTGCCAGCACCGTTAGCGGGAGGGCCGTCTACGAGCAGTACTTC. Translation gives CASTVSGRAVYEQYF. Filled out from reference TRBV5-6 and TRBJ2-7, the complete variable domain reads DAGVTQSPTHLIKTRGQQVTLRCSPKSGHDTVSWYQQALGQGPQFIFQYYEEEERQRGNFPDRFSGHQFPNYSSELNVNALLLGDSALYLCASTVSGRAVYEQYFGPGTRLTVT.

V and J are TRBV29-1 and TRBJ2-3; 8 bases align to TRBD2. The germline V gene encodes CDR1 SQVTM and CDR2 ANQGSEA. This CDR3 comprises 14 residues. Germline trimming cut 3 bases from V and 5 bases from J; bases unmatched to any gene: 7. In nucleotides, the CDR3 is TGCAGCGTTGACGGAGCGGGAGCCGGAGATACGCAGTATTTT. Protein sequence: CSVDGAGAGDTQYF.

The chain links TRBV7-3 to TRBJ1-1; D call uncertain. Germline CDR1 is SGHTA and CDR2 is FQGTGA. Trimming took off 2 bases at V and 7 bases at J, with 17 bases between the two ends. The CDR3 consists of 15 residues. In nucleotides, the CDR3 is TGTGCCAGCAGCTTAGCCGCCGGAGGAGGAAATGAAGCTTTCTTT. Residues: CASSLAAGGGNEAFF.

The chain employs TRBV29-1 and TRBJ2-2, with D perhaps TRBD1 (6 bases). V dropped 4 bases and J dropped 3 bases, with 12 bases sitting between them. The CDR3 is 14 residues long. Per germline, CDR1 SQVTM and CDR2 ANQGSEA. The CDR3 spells CSVVTGFDTGELFF. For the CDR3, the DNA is TGCAGCGTTGTCACAGGGTTCGACACCGGGGAGCTGTTTTTT.

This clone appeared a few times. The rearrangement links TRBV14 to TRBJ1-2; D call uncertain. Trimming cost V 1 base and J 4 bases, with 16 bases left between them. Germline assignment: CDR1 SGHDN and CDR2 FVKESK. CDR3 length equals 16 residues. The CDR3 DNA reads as TGTGCCAGCAGCCAAGGATCAGGCGGCGCCGGCTATGGCTACACCTTC. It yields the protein CASSQGSGGAGYGYTF. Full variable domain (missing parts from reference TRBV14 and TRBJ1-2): EAGVTQFPSHSVIEKGQTVTLRCDPISGHDNLYWYRRVMGKEIKFLLHFVKESKQDESGMPNNRFLAERTGGTYSTLKVQPAELEDSGVYFCASSQGSGGAGYGYTFGSGTRLTVV.

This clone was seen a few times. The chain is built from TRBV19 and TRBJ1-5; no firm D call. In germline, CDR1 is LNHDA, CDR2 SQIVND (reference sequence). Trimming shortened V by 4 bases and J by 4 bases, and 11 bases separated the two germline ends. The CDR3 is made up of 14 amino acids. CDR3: CASSTSSSNQPQHF. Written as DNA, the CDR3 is TGTGCCAGTAGTACCTCATCGTCTAATCAGCCCCAGCATTTT.

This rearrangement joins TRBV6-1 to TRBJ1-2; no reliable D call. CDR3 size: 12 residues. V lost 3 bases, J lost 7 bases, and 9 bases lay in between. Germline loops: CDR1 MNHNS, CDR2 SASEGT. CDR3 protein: CASSEGRGGYTF. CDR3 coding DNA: TGTGCCAGCAGTGAGGGGAGAGGTGGCTACACCTTC.

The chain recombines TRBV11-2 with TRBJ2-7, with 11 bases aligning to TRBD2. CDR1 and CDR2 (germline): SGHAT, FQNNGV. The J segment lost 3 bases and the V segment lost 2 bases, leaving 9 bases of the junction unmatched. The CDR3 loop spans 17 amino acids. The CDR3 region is CASSLKSSTSGSYEQYF. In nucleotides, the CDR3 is TGTGCCAGCAGCTTAAAGTCTAGCACTAGCGGGAGCTACGAGCAGTACTTC.

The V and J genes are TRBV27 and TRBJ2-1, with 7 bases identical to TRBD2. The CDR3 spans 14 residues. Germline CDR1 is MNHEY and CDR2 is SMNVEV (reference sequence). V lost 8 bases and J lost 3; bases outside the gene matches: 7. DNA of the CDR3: TGTGCCAGCTCCGAGCGGGATAACTACAATGAGCAGTTCTTC. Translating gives CASSERDNYNEQFF.

The CDR3 DNA follows: TGTGCCAGCAGTTTAGGGGGGATCGCTCAGCCCCAGCATTTT. Protein sequence: CASSLGGIAQPQHF. V gene TRBV28 combines with J gene TRBJ1-5; possible D gene TRBD1, 5 bases. The CDR3 spans 14 residues. Looked up from germline, CDR1 is MDHEN and CDR2 is SYDVKM. The V end was cut by 2 bases, the J end by 6 bases, with 11 bases between. Variable domain in full (rest from reference TRBV28 and TRBJ1-5): DVKVTQSSRYLVKRTGEKVFLECVQDMDHENMFWYRQDPGLGLRLIYFSYDVKMKEKGDIPEGYSVSREKKERFSLILESASTNQTSMYLCASSLGGIAQPQHFGDGTRLSIL.

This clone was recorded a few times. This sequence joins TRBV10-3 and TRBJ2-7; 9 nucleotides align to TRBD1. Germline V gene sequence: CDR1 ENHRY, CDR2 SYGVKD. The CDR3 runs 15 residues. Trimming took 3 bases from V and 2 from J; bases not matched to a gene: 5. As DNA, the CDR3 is TGTGCCATCAGTGACCGGACAGGGGCTCCCTACGAGCAGTACTTC. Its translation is CAISDRTGAPYEQYF.

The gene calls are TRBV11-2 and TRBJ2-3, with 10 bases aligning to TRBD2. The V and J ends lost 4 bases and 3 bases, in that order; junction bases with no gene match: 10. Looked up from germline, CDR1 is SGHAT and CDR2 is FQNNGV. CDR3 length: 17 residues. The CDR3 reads CASSSYGTSVGTDTQYF. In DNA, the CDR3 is TGTGCCAGCAGCTCATACGGGACTAGCGTTGGGACAGATACGCAGTATTTT.

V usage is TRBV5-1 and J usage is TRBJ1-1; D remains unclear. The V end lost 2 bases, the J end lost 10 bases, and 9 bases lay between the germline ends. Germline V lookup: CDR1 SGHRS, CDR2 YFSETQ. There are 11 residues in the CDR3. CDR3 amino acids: CASSLGGRAFF. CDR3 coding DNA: TGCGCCAGCAGCTTAGGAGGGAGAGCTTTCTTT.

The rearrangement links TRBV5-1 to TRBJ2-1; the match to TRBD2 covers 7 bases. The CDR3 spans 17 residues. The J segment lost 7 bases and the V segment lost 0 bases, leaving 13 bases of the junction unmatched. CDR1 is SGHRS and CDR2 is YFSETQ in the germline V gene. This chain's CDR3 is CASSLGRTGGVVNEQFF. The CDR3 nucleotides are TGCGCCAGCAGCTTGGGTCGGACGGGGGGTGTTGTTAATGAGCAGTTCTTC.

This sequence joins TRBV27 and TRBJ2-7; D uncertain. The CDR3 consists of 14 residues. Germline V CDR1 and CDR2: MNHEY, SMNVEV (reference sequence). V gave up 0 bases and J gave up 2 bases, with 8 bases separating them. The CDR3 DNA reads TGTGCCAGCAGTTTATCTAAAGACACCTACGAGCAGTACTTC. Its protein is CASSLSKDTYEQYF.

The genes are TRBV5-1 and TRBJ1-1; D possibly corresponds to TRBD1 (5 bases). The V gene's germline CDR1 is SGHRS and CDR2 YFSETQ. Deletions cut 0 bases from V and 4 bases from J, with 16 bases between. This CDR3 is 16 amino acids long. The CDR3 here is CASSLASIRGATEAFF. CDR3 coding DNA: TGCGCCAGCAGCTTGGCTTCCATCAGAGGGGCCACTGAAGCTTTCTTT.

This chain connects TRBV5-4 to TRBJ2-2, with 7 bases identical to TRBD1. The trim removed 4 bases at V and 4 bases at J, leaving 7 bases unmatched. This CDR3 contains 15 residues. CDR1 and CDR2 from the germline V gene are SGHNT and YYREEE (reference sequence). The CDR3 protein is CASSREGALTGELFF. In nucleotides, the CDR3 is TGTGCCAGCAGCCGCGAGGGGGCCCTCACCGGGGAGCTGTTTTTT.

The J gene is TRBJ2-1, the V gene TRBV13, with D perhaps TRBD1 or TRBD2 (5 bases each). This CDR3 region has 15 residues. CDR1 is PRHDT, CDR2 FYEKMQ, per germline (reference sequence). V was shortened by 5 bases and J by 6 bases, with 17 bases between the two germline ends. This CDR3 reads CASSPGPSSANEQFF. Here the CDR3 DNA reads TGTGCCAGCAGCCCGGGGCCCAGCTCGGCCAATGAGCAGTTCTTC. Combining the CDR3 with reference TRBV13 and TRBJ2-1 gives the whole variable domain AAGVIQSPRHLIKEKRETATLKCYPIPRHDTVYWYQQGPGQDPQFLISFYEKMQSDKGSIPDRFSAQQFSDYHSELNMSSLELGDSALYFCASSPGPSSANEQFFGPGTRLTVL.